The source of this T cell receptor beta chain is a study of shared clonotypes between healthy human individuals. Using immunoSEQ multiplex PCR, the repertoire was profiled, and TCRdb retains in-frame clones only, with some absent. The data show approximately 2.4 million clones, 90% to 96% seen once. The germline V and J ends were trimmed by 4 bases and 1 base, with 14 bases remaining between them. Germline V CDR1 and CDR2: SGHNT, YYREEE (reference sequence). This CDR3 contains 15 residues. The clonotype originates from a young man in good health. The chain uses TRBV5-4 and TRBJ1-2; no definite D call. Sequences were obtained from naive CD4+ T cells sorted from blood. Subset noted: CD45RA+ positively selected. CDR3 nucleotide sequence: TGTGCCAGCAGCCCCTCGGTAGGCGTTAACTATGGCTACACCTTC. Translated, it gives CASSPSVGVNYGYTF. Full variable domain (missing parts from reference TRBV5-4 and TRBJ1-2): ETGVTQSPTHLIKTRGQQVTLRCSSQSGHNTVSWYQQALGQGPQFIFQYYREEENGRGNFPPRFSGLQFPNYSSELNVNALELDDSALYLCASSPSVGVNYGYTFGSGTRLTVV.